These 8 T cell receptor beta chains originate from one sample sequenced in a study of long-term antiretroviral therapy in people with HIV. The immunoSEQ assay was v3.0, run at survey level. Assay: immunoSEQ multiplex PCR; the TCRdb copy retains only in-frame clones and omits some. Seen here are under 14,000 clones, approximately 85% observed once, and the top ten hold 15% to 20%. The material was unsorted PBMCs, obtained 1.8 years after starting antiretroviral therapy. All receptors come from a man aged 35 to 55 with HIV.

The gene calls are TRBV2 and TRBJ1-1; D perhaps matches TRBD1 (5 bases). The V gene lost 0 bases and the J gene lost 1 base, with 6 bases spanning the gap. Germline V gives CDR1 SNHLY, CDR2 FYNNEI. The CDR3 covers 14 residues. CDR3 amino acids: CASSEARGNTEAFF. The CDR3 DNA sequence: TGTGCCAGCAGTGAAGCAAGGGGGAACACTGAAGCTTTCTTT.

The V call is TRBV9, the J call TRBJ1-4; 7 bases are a match to TRBD1. The germline gives CDR1 SGDLS, CDR2 YYNGEE. The CDR3 covers 15 residues. V lost 2 bases and J lost 8; bases outside the gene matches: 9. The CDR3 bases are TGTGCCAGCAGCGTTTCAGGGGGGGGAAGCGAAAAACTGTTTTTT. Its translation: CASSVSGGGSEKLFF.

The chain is built from TRBV7-2 and TRBJ2-7; D unresolved. This CDR3 has 11 amino acids. Looked up from germline, CDR1 is SGHTA and CDR2 is FQGNSA. Trimming left V 6 bases short and J 7 bases short, with 10 bases between. The CDR3 coding sequence is TGTGCCAGCAGTTGGCTGGGGGAGCAGTACTTC. Protein sequence: CASSWLGEQYF.

J is TRBJ1-3 and V is TRBV9; D unclear. The CDR3 is made up of 12 amino acids. The germline V and J ends were trimmed by 0 bases and 8 bases, with 6 bases remaining between them. Per the germline V gene, CDR1 is SGDLS and CDR2 is YYNGEE. The CDR3 region has the DNA TGTGCCAGCAGCGTAGACTCCCACACCATATATTTT. The encoded protein is CASSVDSHTIYF.

The chain is built from TRBV2 and TRBJ1-1; 7 positions match TRBD1. Germline CDR1 is SNHLY and CDR2 is FYNNEI. This CDR3 comprises 14 residues. The V segment lost 3 bases and the J segment 5 bases; nucleotides outside the gene matches: 6. The CDR3 reads CASSDDRVGTEAFF. The CDR3 DNA follows: TGTGCCAGCAGTGACGACAGGGTGGGAACTGAAGCTTTCTTT.

The rearrangement links TRBV6-5 to TRBJ2-3, with TRBD1 matching over 10 bases. The CDR3 is made up of 14 amino acids. CDR1 MNHEY and CDR2 SVGAGI come from the germline V gene. With V trimmed by 8 bases and J by 4 bases, 6 bases remained unmatched. The DNA of the CDR3 is TGTGCCAGCGGAAGACAGGGGGCGTCAGATACGCAGTATTTT. Its translation: CASGRQGASDTQYF.

The chain uses TRBV7-2 and TRBJ2-7; D possibly corresponds to TRBD2 (7 bases). Trimming left V 0 bases short and J 7 bases short, with 13 bases between. The CDR3 loop spans 14 amino acids. Germline V CDR1 and CDR2: SGHTA, FQGNSA. For the CDR3, the DNA is TGTGCCAGCAGCTTAGCCGGGGGGCTATTAGAGCAGTACTTC. Residues: CASSLAGGLLEQYF.

The V call is TRBV11-3, the J call TRBJ2-7, with a tentative D call TRBD1 (6 bases). This CDR3 is 14 amino acids long. CDR1 is SGHNT, CDR2 YENEEA, per germline. The ends were cut back, 5 bases at V and 2 bases at J, with 13 bases in the middle. Here the CDR3 reads CASSPPGTPYEQYF. Here the CDR3 DNA reads TGTGCCAGCAGCCCTCCGGGGACACCCTACGAGCAGTACTTC.